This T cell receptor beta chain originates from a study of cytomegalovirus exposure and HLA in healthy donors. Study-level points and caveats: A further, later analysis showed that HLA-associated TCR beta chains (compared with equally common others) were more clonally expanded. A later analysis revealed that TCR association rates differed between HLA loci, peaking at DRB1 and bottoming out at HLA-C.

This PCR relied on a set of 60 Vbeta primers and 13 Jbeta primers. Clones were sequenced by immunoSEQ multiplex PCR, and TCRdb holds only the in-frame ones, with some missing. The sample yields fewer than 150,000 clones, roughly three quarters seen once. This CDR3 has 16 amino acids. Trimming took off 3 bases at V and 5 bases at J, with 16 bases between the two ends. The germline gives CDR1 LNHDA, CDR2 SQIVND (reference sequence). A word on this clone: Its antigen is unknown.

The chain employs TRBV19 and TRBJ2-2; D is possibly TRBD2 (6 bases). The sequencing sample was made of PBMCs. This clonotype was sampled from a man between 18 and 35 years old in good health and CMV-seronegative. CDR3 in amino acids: CASSMGGRTPTGELFF. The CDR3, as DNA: TGTGCCAGTAGTATGGGGGGACGGACACCTACCGGGGAGCTGTTTTTT.